This TCR beta chain was sequenced in a study of post-analysis software for immune sequencing data. In the study overall: Disease trajectories encompassed relapsing-remitting, secondary progressive and progressive-relapsing multiple sclerosis.

This clonotype was seen more than once but under ten times. The antigen remains unidentified. Every TCR beta cDNA library bore unique molecular identifiers. MiXCR, applied by TCRdb to the PCR reads, yields one record per CDR3 protein. This sample has roughly 650,000 distinct CDR3 sequences; 59% occur once, and the top ten carry around 11%. Study results and limitations: Those with multiple sclerosis, the patient group, showed significantly lower normalized Chao1 diversity than controls.

Sequencing was done on a sample of blood. This sequence was found in a girl aged 2-15 years with multiple sclerosis.

The CDR3 is CAIRTLSADTQYF. CDR3 sequence (DNA): TGTGCCATCAGGACCCTGAGCGCGGATACGCAGTATTTT. The gene calls are TRBV10-3 and TRBJ2-3; no definite D call. CDR3 length equals 13 residues. With 6 bases removed from V and 6 bases from J, the gap between germline ends came to 13 bases. The germline CDR1 and CDR2 sequences are ENHRY and SYGVKD.